These 21 T cell receptor beta chains share one sample of origin, sequenced in a study of technical replicates of blood from a handful of donors. The assay was immunoSEQ multiplex PCR, and TCRdb's table has in-frame clones only and misses some. This table holds tens of thousands of clones, 95% found once. The sample was T cells isolated from PBMCs. Source of these receptors: a human donor in good health.

This clone was found once. V and J are TRBV7-9 and TRBJ1-3, with a tentative D call TRBD1 (6 bases). In germline, CDR1 is SEHNR, CDR2 FQNEAQ (reference sequence). Trimming pared 6 bases from V and 1 base from J, leaving 10 bases between. This CDR3 comprises 14 residues. CDR3 amino acids: CASSTDRSGNTIYF. The DNA of the CDR3 is TGTGCCAGCAGTACCGACAGGTCTGGAAACACCATATATTTT. The entire variable domain, with the rest obtained from reference TRBV7-9 and TRBJ1-3, is as follows: DTGVSQNPRHKITKRGQNVTFRCDPISEHNRLYWYRQTLGQGPEFLTYFQNEAQLEKSRLLSDRFSAERPKGSFSTLEIQRTEQGDSAMYLCASSTDRSGNTIYFGEGSWLTVV.

The gene calls are TRBV4-2 and TRBJ2-2, with unresolved D. The CDR3 length is 15 residues. V lost 2 bases, J lost 0 bases, and 7 bases lay in between. Germline V gives CDR1 LGHNA, CDR2 YNFKEQ. CDR3 DNA: TGTGCCAGCAGCCAACGGTTAACGAACACCGGGGAGCTGTTTTTT. Amino acids: CASSQRLTNTGELFF.

This chain joins TRBV4-3 and TRBJ1-1; 7 positions agree with TRBD1. There are 14 residues in the CDR3. V lost 3 bases to trimming and J lost 3 bases; unmatched junction nucleotides: 4. From germline, CDR1 is LGHNA and CDR2 YSLEER. This chain's CDR3 is CASSHTDRDTEAFF. The CDR3, as DNA: TGCGCCAGCAGCCATACTGACAGGGACACTGAAGCTTTCTTT.

The V and J genes are TRBV6-1 and TRBJ1-2; 10 bases map to TRBD1. This CDR3 contains 13 residues. Germline V gives CDR1 MNHNS, CDR2 SASEGT. J was trimmed by 5 bases and V by 8 bases; bases with no gene match: 5. DNA of the CDR3: TGTGCCAGCCTTGACAGGGGGCCGTATGGCTACACCTTC. Its protein product is CASLDRGPYGYTF.

The V call is TRBV6-6, the J call TRBJ2-1, with a possible D match to TRBD2 (5 bases). Germline V gene lookup returns CDR1 MNHNY and CDR2 SVGAGI (reference sequence). CDR3 length: 16 residues. Trimming stripped 2 bases from V and 0 bases from J, with 11 bases between. CDR3 sequence (DNA): TGTGCCAGCAGTTACCCAGCGGTTTACTCCTACAATGAGCAGTTCTTC. This encodes CASSYPAVYSYNEQFF.

The chain carries TRBV4-2 and TRBJ2-1, with 14 bases identical to TRBD2. The CDR3 consists of 16 residues. J lost 6 bases, V lost 2 bases, and 3 bases had no gene match. Germline CDR1 is LGHNA and CDR2 is YNFKEQ. In DNA, the CDR3 is TGTGCCAGCAGCCAACTGACTAGCGGGAGGGGCAATGAGCAGTTCTTC. Translating gives CASSQLTSGRGNEQFF.

The gene calls are TRBV30 and TRBJ1-2; D is uncertain. Trimming left V 4 bases short and J 8 bases short, with 20 bases between. Germline V lookup: CDR1 GTSNPN, CDR2 SVGIG (reference sequence). The CDR3 extends over 14 amino acids. The CDR3 protein is CAWNRPSGSWGYTF. DNA for the CDR3: TGTGCCTGGAACCGACCCTCCGGGAGTTGGGGCTACACCTTC.

The chain carries TRBV15 and TRBJ2-1; 11 positions match TRBD2. The CDR3 length is 16 residues. Germline values: CDR1 LNHNV, CDR2 YYDKDF (reference sequence). The ends lost 5 bases at V and 3 bases at J; junction bases unmatched: 6. The CDR3 reads CATSRRLAGLYNEQFF. Here the CDR3 DNA reads TGTGCCACCAGCCGTCGACTAGCGGGACTCTACAATGAGCAGTTCTTC.

This clone was observed a few times. This chain links TRBV4-1 with TRBJ1-2; 8 nucleotides align to TRBD1. Germline V gene lookup returns CDR1 MGHRA and CDR2 YSYEKL. This CDR3 contains 14 residues. V lost 3 bases to trimming and J lost 4 bases; unmatched junction nucleotides: 4. CDR3 nucleotides: TGCGCCAGCAGCCAGCGACAGGGGACCTATGGCTACACCTTC. This translates into CASSQRQGTYGYTF.

The chain couples TRBV10-3 to TRBJ2-7, with D uncertain. The germline CDR1 and CDR2 sequences are ENHRY and SYGVKD. The V end lost 3 bases, the J end lost 4 bases, and 7 bases lay between the germline ends. The CDR3 has 12 amino acids. The CDR3 DNA reads TGTGCCATCAGTGACCCGGTTTACGAGCAGTACTTC. Its protein product is CAISDPVYEQYF.

The chain links TRBV10-3 to TRBJ1-4; TRBD1 matches 10 bases. After removal of 4 bases from V and 0 bases from J, the junction contained 5 bases not matched to a gene. Germline CDR1 reads ENHRY; CDR2 reads SYGVKD. The CDR3 runs to 17 residues. CDR3 loop: CAISADRGPSTNEKLFF. The CDR3 DNA is TGTGCCATCAGTGCCGACAGGGGGCCCTCAACTAATGAAAAACTGTTTTTT.

The chain links TRBV10-3 to TRBJ1-4; 10 bases match TRBD1. Germline CDR1 is ENHRY and CDR2 is SYGVKD. The CDR3 totals 16 residues. Trimming took 3 bases from V and 2 from J; bases not matched to a gene: 3. This CDR3 reads CAISETDRGTNEKLFF. CDR3 bases: TGTGCCATCAGTGAAACGGACAGGGGGACTAATGAAAAACTGTTTTTT.

The chain couples TRBV4-3 to TRBJ2-1; the match to TRBD2 covers 8 bases. This CDR3 has 14 amino acids. Germline trimming cut 1 base from V and 8 bases from J; bases unmatched to any gene: 4. Germline CDR1 LGHNA, CDR2 YSLEER. The CDR3 sequence: CASSQVYGRDEQFF. The CDR3 DNA reads as TGCGCCAGCAGCCAAGTCTACGGGAGGGATGAGCAGTTCTTC.

The gene calls are TRBV4-1 and TRBJ2-7; D is perhaps TRBD1 (6 bases). Trimming removed 1 base from V and 3 bases from J, with 13 bases in between. The CDR3 has 15 residues. Germline CDR1 is MGHRA and CDR2 is YSYEKL. The CDR3 bases are TGCGCCAGCAGCCAAGGGACAGCCTCTGTCTACGAGCAGTACTTC. This codes for CASSQGTASVYEQYF.

V gene TRBV9 combines with J gene TRBJ2-5; D is perhaps TRBD1 (6 bases). From germline, CDR1 is SGDLS and CDR2 YYNGEE. The CDR3 extends over 15 amino acids. The ends were cut back, 4 bases at V and 4 bases at J, with 17 bases in the middle. CDR3 residues: CASSPSGVKGETQYF. DNA of the CDR3: TGTGCCAGCAGCCCTTCAGGGGTGAAGGGAGAGACCCAGTACTTC.

In this sample, this clone turned up once. Other DNA sequences in this specimen translate into the identical CDR3. The CDR3 reads CASSYSGGSNEQFF. DNA of the CDR3: TGTGCCAGCAGTTACTCGGGAGGAAGCAATGAGCAGTTCTTC. The chain couples TRBV6-5 to TRBJ2-1; perhaps TRBD2 as D (6 bases). The CDR3 is made up of 14 amino acids. The germline V gene has CDR1 MNHEY and CDR2 SVGAGI. V dropped 0 bases and J dropped 6 bases, with 9 bases sitting between them.

The chain joins TRBV28 to TRBJ1-2; no firm D call. Trimming took 1 base from V and 4 from J, leaving 4 bases between them. The CDR3 is 12 residues long. Germline values: CDR1 MDHEN, CDR2 SYDVKM. CDR3 loop: CASSLSTYGYTF. The DNA for the CDR3 is TGTGCCAGCAGTTTATCTACCTATGGCTACACCTTC.

V gene TRBV5-1 combines with J gene TRBJ2-1, with D possibly being TRBD1 (6 bases). Germline assignment: CDR1 SGHRS and CDR2 YFSETQ. Trimming left V 4 bases short and J 7 bases short, with 18 bases between. The CDR3 sequence is 15 residues long. The CDR3 sequence is CASSAQGPPWNEQFF. The DNA for the CDR3 is TGCGCCAGCAGCGCACAGGGACCGCCGTGGAATGAGCAGTTCTTC.

The J gene is TRBJ2-1, the V gene TRBV4-2, with D possibly matching TRBD2 (5 bases). Germline V gives CDR1 LGHNA, CDR2 YNFKEQ. The CDR3 has 14 amino acids. Trimming pared 1 base from V and 9 bases from J, leaving 13 bases between. The CDR3 DNA sequence: TGTGCCAGCAGCCAAGGAGCGGAGTTGGTTGAGCAGTTCTTC. Its translation: CASSQGAELVEQFF.

The J gene is TRBJ2-5, the V gene TRBV19; D is uncertain. Looked up from germline, CDR1 is LNHDA and CDR2 is SQIVND (reference sequence). With 2 bases removed from V and 1 base from J, the gap between germline ends came to 11 bases. CDR3 length: 15 amino acids. The CDR3 spells CASSISAGFQETQYF. DNA for the CDR3: TGTGCCAGTAGTATATCAGCCGGGTTCCAAGAGACCCAGTACTTC.

The chain has TRBV6-5 and TRBJ1-1; possible D gene TRBD1, 5 bases. This CDR3 contains 12 residues. Germline V lookup: CDR1 MNHEY, CDR2 SVGAGI. V was shortened by 5 bases and J by 8 bases, with 12 bases between the two germline ends. CDR3 sequence (DNA): TGTGCCAGCAGTCCCACCGGGGGAGAAGCTTTCTTT. Protein: CASSPTGGEAFF.